The 20 T cell receptor beta chains below all came from one sample that was sequenced in a study of type 1 regulatory T cells. These receptors are not linked to any known antigen. MiXCR was run by TCRdb on the reads, yielding one entry per CDR3 protein. The repertoire holds about 60,000 distinct CDR3 sequences, with nearly 50% as singletons. The sample consisted of cultured non-Tr1 T cells, either the whole culture or a sorted T cell fraction (not recorded which). These TCRs come from a human donor in good health.

The genes are TRBV15 and TRBJ2-7; D is undetermined. The length of the CDR3 is 15 residues. With 2 bases removed from V and 4 bases from J, the gap between germline ends came to 15 bases. The germline CDR1 and CDR2 sequences are LNHNV and YYDKDF (reference sequence). The chain's CDR3 is CATSRYRDPDYEQYF. In DNA form, the CDR3 reads TGTGCCACCAGCAGATATCGAGACCCGGATTACGAGCAGTACTTC.

This clonotype has only one observation. This CDR3 reads CASSSLPTTGGTDTQYF. The CDR3 bases are TGCGCCAGCAGCTCGCTCCCCACGACGGGTGGCACAGATACGCAGTATTTT. The J gene is TRBJ2-3, the V gene TRBV5-1, with unresolved D. There are 17 residues in the CDR3. CDR1 is SGHRS, CDR2 YFSETQ, per germline. V was pared by 3 bases and J by 1 base, with 18 bases between.

About this clonotype: A much larger clone sits a single nucleotide away, making a read error possible. This rearrangement joins TRBV7-2 to TRBJ2-3; perhaps TRBD2 as D (6 bases). V was pared by 5 bases and J by 8 bases, with 14 bases between. There are 13 residues in the CDR3. Germline loops: CDR1 SGHTA, CDR2 FQGNSA. The CDR3 protein is CASSLYRLGTQYF. CDR3 DNA: TGTGCCAGCAGCCTATATAGACTAGGTACGCAGTATTTT.

Only a few counts were recorded for this clonotype. The genes are TRBV10-3 and TRBJ1-2; TRBD1 agrees at 7 bases. Germline-derived CDR1 and CDR2 are ENHRY and SYGVKD. The length of the CDR3 is 15 residues. The trim removed 4 bases at V and 2 bases at J, leaving 7 bases unmatched. For the CDR3, the DNA is TGTGCCATCAGTGCCCGGGACAGCACAAACTATGGCTACACCTTC. Amino acid sequence: CAISARDSTNYGYTF.

This clonotype was seen more than once but under ten times. This chain links TRBV19 with TRBJ2-4; D may correspond to TRBD1 or TRBD2 (5 bases each). Trimming pared 4 bases from V and 5 bases from J, leaving 15 bases between. The CDR3 has 15 residues. CDR1 and CDR2 from the germline V gene are LNHDA and SQIVND (reference sequence). This CDR3 reads CASSTSAVGENIQYF. The CDR3 nucleotides are TGTGCCAGTAGTACTTCGGCTGTGGGGGAAAACATTCAGTACTTC.

V is TRBV7-2 and J is TRBJ2-7; D is perhaps TRBD1 or TRBD2 (6 bases each). CDR1 and CDR2 (germline): SGHTA, FQGNSA. Trimming removed 5 bases at V and 6 bases at J, with 23 bases between. CDR3 size: 16 residues. The CDR3 DNA is TGTGCCAGCAGCCAGGGTTTTGGGGGGCTCTCTTCCGAGCAGTACTTC. The encoded protein is CASSQGFGGLSSEQYF.

The rearrangement links TRBV12-3 or TRBV12-4 to TRBJ1-2, with 12 bases fitting TRBD1. The CDR3 spans 16 residues. J lost 8 bases, V lost 5 bases, and 12 bases had no gene match. The CDR3 region is CASSPNLGQGARGYTF. CDR3 nucleotide sequence: TGTGCCAGCAGTCCAAACCTGGGACAGGGGGCGCGAGGCTACACCTTC.

The V gene is TRBV5-6, the J gene TRBJ2-6, with D tentatively TRBD1 (5 bases). The CDR3 is 16 amino acids. The V gene's germline CDR1 is SGHDT and CDR2 YYEEEE. The V end lost 2 bases, the J end lost 1 base, and 10 bases lay between the germline ends. The CDR3 region is CASSLPRVSGANVLTF. CDR3 sequence (DNA): TGTGCCAGCAGCTTACCCAGGGTATCTGGGGCCAACGTCCTGACTTTC.

CDR3 in DNA: TGCAGCGTCGACGGACAGGGAAGCTCAGATACGCAGTATTTT. Amino acids: CSVDGQGSSDTQYF. The chain joins TRBV29-1 to TRBJ2-3, with 8 bases lining up with TRBD1. CDR3 length equals 14 residues. V lost 6 bases to trimming and J lost 4 bases; unmatched junction nucleotides: 9. Per the germline V gene, CDR1 is SQVTM and CDR2 is ANQGSEA.

The V call is TRBV19, the J call TRBJ2-3; D gene uncertain. Trimming cost V 3 bases and J 2 bases, with 0 bases left between them. The CDR3 is 11 residues long. Germline V gene lookup returns CDR1 LNHDA and CDR2 SQIVND (reference sequence). CDR3 DNA: TGTGCCAGTAGTATCACAGATACGCAGTATTTT. Translation gives CASSITDTQYF.

The sample holds a few counts of this clonotype. The chain carries TRBV5-1 and TRBJ2-1; 7 bases map to TRBD1. CDR3 size: 13 residues. Trimming took 0 bases from V and 16 from J; bases not matched to a gene: 10. Germline CDR1 is SGHRS and CDR2 is YFSETQ. Written as DNA, the CDR3 is TGCGCCAGCAGCTTGGATTGGGACAGTCTCCGATTCTTC. It specifies CASSLDWDSLRFF.

This clonotype has a handful of counts. The chain combines TRBV20-1 with TRBJ2-1, with D possibly being TRBD1 (5 bases). V lost 3 bases, J lost 6 bases, and 12 bases lay in between. The V gene's germline CDR1 is DFQATT and CDR2 SNEGSKA (reference sequence). The CDR3 length is 13 residues. This CDR3 reads CSARGRRGNEQFF. In DNA, the CDR3 is TGCAGTGCTAGGGGGCGGCGAGGCAATGAGCAGTTCTTC.

This rearrangement joins TRBV18 to TRBJ2-6; 8 bases align to TRBD1. Germline trimming cut 3 bases from V and 0 bases from J; bases unmatched to any gene: 7. This CDR3 comprises 18 residues. CDR1 and CDR2 from the germline V gene are KGHSH and LQKENI. The CDR3 DNA reads TGTGCCAGCTCACCGGGACAGGTTGGATCCTCTGGGGCCAACGTCCTGACTTTC. Protein product: CASSPGQVGSSGANVLTF.

CDR3 coding DNA: TGTGCCAGTAGTTTCTGGGGCCTTAATCAGCCCCAGCATTTT. This encodes CASSFWGLNQPQHF. The genes are TRBV19 and TRBJ1-5; TRBD1 might be the D (5 bases). Germline CDR1 LNHDA, CDR2 SQIVND (reference sequence). This CDR3 spans 14 amino acids. Between the trimmed V and J ends, which lost 5 bases and 4 bases, there was a span of 12 bases.

The chain employs TRBV20-1 and TRBJ2-7, with D possibly TRBD1 on 6 matching bases. This CDR3 has 12 residues. The V gene's germline CDR1 is DFQATT and CDR2 SNEGSKA (reference sequence). V dropped 3 bases and J dropped 7 bases, with 13 bases sitting between them. CDR3 sequence reads: CSASDRSWEQYF. CDR3 nucleotides: TGCAGTGCTAGCGACAGGTCTTGGGAGCAGTACTTC.

This chain uses TRBV20-1 with TRBJ1-5; no definite D call. Germline assignment: CDR1 DFQATT and CDR2 SNEGSKA (reference sequence). V lost 2 bases, J lost 9 bases, and 11 bases lay in between. This CDR3 spans 12 amino acids. CDR3 in amino acids: CSARRLAGPQHF. CDR3 in DNA: TGCAGTGCTAGAAGGCTGGCGGGGCCCCAGCATTTT.

The gene calls are TRBV7-9 and TRBJ2-7; 9 bases agree with TRBD1. Looked up from germline, CDR1 is SEHNR and CDR2 is FQNEAQ (reference sequence). V shed 5 bases, J shed 5 bases, and the junction held 7 bases outside the gene matches. The CDR3 is 14 residues long. The CDR3 nucleotides are TGTGCCAGCAGCCTAACAGGGGGCAGGGACGAGCAGTACTTC. Protein: CASSLTGGRDEQYF.

The genes are TRBV5-6 and TRBJ2-5; D call uncertain. Germline values: CDR1 SGHDT, CDR2 YYEEEE. The CDR3 is made up of 13 amino acids. Trimming stripped 1 base from V and 6 bases from J, with 10 bases between. CDR3 sequence (DNA): TGTGCCAGCAGCTTGATCGGCGGTAAGACCCAGTACTTC. It specifies CASSLIGGKTQYF.

This chain links TRBV3-1 with TRBJ2-7, with 7 bases that match TRBD1. CDR1 LGHDT and CDR2 YNNKEL come from the germline V gene (reference sequence). CDR3 length: 16 amino acids. V shed 3 bases and J 1 base; nucleotides not matched to a gene: 9. Written as DNA, the CDR3 is TGTGCCAGCAGCCATTCGGACAGGCGGATGTCCTACGAGCAGTACTTC. Its protein is CASSHSDRRMSYEQYF.

In this sample, this clonotype turned up a few times. The J gene is TRBJ2-7, the V gene TRBV7-2; 14 bases are shared with TRBD2. Germline lookup yields CDR1 SGHTA and CDR2 FQGNSA. The ends lost 3 bases at V and 2 bases at J; junction bases unmatched: 0. This CDR3 region has 15 residues. The CDR3 region has the DNA TGTGCCAGCAGCTTGACTAGCGGGGGGGCCTACGAGCAGTACTTC. It specifies CASSLTSGGAYEQYF.